This TCR beta chain was sequenced during a study of cytomegalovirus exposure and HLA in healthy donors. Study-level information: Ancestry clustering placed roughly four fifths of roughly 410 genotyped donors in the Caucasian-associated cluster. Points from the study as a whole: The study labeled roughly 160 TCR beta chains cytomegalovirus-associated.

Notes on this clone: Its target is unknown.

The study ran its PCR with 60 Vbeta and 13 Jbeta primers. TCRdb's table, derived via immunoSEQ multiplex PCR, lists solely in-frame clones and lacks some. The top ten hold less than 2% of the sample, which has 85,000 to 120,000 clones, approximately 80% seen once. Germline CDR1 reads SGHRS; CDR2 reads YFSETQ. The CDR3 contains 16 residues. Between the trimmed V and J ends, which lost 3 bases and 2 bases, there was a span of 14 bases. The sequencing input was PBMCs. J is TRBJ2-2 and V is TRBV5-1; no clear D gene. The TCR was taken from a man over 45 in good health and CMV-seronegative. CDR3 region: CASSSATGANTGELFF. As DNA, the CDR3 is TGCGCCAGCAGCTCCGCTACGGGTGCTAACACCGGGGAGCTGTTTTTT.